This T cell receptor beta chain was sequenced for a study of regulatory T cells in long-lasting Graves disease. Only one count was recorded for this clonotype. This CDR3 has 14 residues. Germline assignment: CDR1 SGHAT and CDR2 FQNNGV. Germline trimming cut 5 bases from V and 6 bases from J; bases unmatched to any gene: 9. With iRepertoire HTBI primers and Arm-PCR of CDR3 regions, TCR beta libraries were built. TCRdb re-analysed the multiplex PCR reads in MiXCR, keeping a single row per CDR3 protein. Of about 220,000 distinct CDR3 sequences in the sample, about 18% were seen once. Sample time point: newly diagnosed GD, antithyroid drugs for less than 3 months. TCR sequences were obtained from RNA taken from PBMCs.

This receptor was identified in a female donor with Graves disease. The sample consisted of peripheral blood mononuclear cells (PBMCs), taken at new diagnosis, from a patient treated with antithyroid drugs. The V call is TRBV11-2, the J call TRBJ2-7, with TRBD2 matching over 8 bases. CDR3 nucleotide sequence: TGTGCCAGCAGCCCCAGCGGGAGTACAAGCGAGCAGTACTTC. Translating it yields CASSPSGSTSEQYF.